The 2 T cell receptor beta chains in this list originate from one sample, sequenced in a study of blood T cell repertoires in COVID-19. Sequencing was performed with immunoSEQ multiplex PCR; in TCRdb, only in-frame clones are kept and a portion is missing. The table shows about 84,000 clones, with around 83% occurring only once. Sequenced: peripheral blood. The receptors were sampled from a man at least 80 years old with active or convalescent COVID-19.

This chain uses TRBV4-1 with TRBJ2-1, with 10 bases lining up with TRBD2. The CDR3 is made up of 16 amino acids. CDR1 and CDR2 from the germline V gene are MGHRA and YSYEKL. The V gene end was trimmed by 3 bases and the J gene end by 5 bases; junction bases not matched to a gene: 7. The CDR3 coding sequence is TGCGCCAGCAGCCACGCCGGGACTAGCGCGAACAATGAGCAGTTCTTC. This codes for CASSHAGTSANNEQFF.

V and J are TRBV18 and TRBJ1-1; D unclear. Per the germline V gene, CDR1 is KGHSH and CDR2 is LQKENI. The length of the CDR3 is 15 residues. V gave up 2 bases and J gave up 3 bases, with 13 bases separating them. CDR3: CASSPSGRTDTEAFF. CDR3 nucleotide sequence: TGTGCCAGCTCACCATCCGGGAGGACGGACACTGAAGCTTTCTTT.